At least ten counts were recorded for the clone carrying this T cell receptor (beta chain). Each CDR3 protein gets one entry after TCRdb re-called the 5' RACE reads with MiXCR. The profile shows about 40,000 distinct CDR3 sequences, roughly 3.2% of them singletons. The data were taken from a study of neurological immune-mediated disorders. Background on the study: Relapsing-remitting disease was seen in 31 of the 34 multiple sclerosis patients, and secondary progressive disease was seen in 3.

Time point of the sample: longitudinal time-point 1 (baseline). Germline CDR1 is DFQATT and CDR2 is SNEGSKA (reference sequence). Between the trimmed V and J ends, which lost 3 bases and 6 bases, there was a span of 13 bases. The CDR3 is 13 residues long. Sequenced: PBMCs. The J gene is TRBJ2-3, the V gene TRBV20-1, with no clear D. The sequence derives from a woman in her sixties with multiple sclerosis. The CDR3 loop reads CSASTDSGDTQYF. CDR3 nucleotides: TGCAGTGCTAGCACAGATTCCGGGGATACGCAGTATTTT.